The clone carrying this T cell receptor beta chain came up a few times. The antigen remains unidentified. Trimming stripped 6 bases from V and 10 bases from J, with 18 bases between. The germline CDR1 and CDR2 sequences are MNHEY and SVGAGI. The CDR3 sequence is 14 residues long. From the reads, TCRdb called clonotypes with MiXCR, one entry per CDR3 protein. Of approximately 700,000 distinct CDR3 sequences listed, about a third were seen once; the top ten hold roughly 2.9%. These data originate in a study of T cell repertoires in cytomegalovirus infection. Broader study findings: HLA-C-restricted CMV-specific TCR beta clonotypes prevailed in the ex vivo response.

The chain is built from TRBV6-5 and TRBJ1-4; a weak D match, TRBD1 (5 bases). The source material was PBMCs. The receptor comes from a human donor in good health (CMV status not recorded). Some clones in this sample may be carry-over from other donors' samples. The CDR3 loop reads CASRKSGGFGKLFF. DNA for the CDR3: TGTGCCAGCAGGAAGTCGGGGGGGTTCGGAAAACTGTTTTTT.